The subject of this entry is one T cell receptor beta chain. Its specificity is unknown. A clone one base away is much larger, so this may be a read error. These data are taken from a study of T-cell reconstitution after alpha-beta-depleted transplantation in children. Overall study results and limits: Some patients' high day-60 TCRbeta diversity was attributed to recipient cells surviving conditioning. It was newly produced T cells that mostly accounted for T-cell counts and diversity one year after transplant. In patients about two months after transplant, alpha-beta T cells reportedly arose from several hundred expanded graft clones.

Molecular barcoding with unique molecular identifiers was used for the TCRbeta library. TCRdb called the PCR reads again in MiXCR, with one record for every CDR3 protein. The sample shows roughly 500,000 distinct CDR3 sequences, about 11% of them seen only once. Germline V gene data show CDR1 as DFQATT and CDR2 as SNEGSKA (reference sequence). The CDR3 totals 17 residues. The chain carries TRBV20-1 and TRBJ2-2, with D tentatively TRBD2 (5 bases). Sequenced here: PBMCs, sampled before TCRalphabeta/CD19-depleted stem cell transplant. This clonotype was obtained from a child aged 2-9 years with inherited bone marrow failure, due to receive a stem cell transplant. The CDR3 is CCARDFGSVTNTGELFF. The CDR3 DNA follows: TGCTGTGCTAGAGATTTCGGTAGCGTAACGAACACCGGGGAGCTGTTTTTT.